This TCR beta chain was obtained from a study of PD-L1 blockade in urothelial cancer. Study summary: Counts from blood samples showed a median of 141,255 T cells.

Added to each PCR by spiking were synthetic TCR analog templates. TCRdb keeps only in-frame clones here, not all; method: immunoSEQ multiplex PCR. This table has 85,000 to 130,000 clones, roughly nine tenths appearing once. Germline V lookup: CDR1 LGHNA, CDR2 YNFKEQ. The CDR3 spans 21 residues. V lost 1 base, J lost 7 bases, and 21 bases stayed unmatched. This sequence originates from a woman older than 75 with urothelial cancer. Source: PBMCs, taken around atezolizumab (anti-PD-L1) treatment. The chain is built from TRBV4-2 and TRBJ2-1; 11 nucleotides line up with TRBD1. This chain's CDR3 is CASSQAGWGQGGLLARNEQFF. As DNA, the CDR3 is TGTGCCAGCAGCCAAGCCGGGTGGGGACAGGGGGGGCTCCTGGCGAGGAATGAGCAGTTCTTC.